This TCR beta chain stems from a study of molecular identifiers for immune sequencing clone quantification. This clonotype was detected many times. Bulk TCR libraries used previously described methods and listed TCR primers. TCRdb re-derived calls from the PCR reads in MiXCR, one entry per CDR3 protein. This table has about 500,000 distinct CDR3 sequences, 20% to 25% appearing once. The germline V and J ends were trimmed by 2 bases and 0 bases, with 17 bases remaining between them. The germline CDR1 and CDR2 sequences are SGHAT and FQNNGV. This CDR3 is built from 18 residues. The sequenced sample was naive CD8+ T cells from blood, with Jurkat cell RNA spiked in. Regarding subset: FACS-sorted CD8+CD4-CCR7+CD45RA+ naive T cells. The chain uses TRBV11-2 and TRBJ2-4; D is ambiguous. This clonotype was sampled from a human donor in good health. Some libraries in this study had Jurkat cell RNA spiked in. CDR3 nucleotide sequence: TGTGCCAGCAGCTTATACGAATTCGACGGGCTAGCCAAAAACATTCAGTACTTC. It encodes CASSLYEFDGLAKNIQYF. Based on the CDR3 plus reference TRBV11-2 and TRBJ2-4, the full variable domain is EAGVAQSPRYKIIEKRQSVAFWCNPISGHATLYWYQQILGQGPKLLIQFQNNGVVDDSQLPKDRFSAERLKGVDSTLKIQPAKLEDSAVYLCASSLYEFDGLAKNIQYFGAGTRLSVL.